This TCR beta chain was documented in a study of CD8 T cells in Susac syndrome. Study as a whole: Patients with Susac syndrome, at blood draw, were therapy-naive, on corticosteroids, or on intravenous immunoglobulin alone.

With respect to this clonotype: Antigen unknown.

Study-level findings and limits: When the CD4+ T cell repertoires of patients with Susac syndrome were examined, they did not show any clonal expansion.

This CDR3 has 16 residues. V was pared by 2 bases and J by 3 bases, with 17 bases between. CDR1 SGHTA and CDR2 FQGTGA come from the germline V gene. Random-hexamer reverse transcription was applied to about 0.45 to 1 ug RNA. By means of immunoSEQ multiplex PCR, TCR beta CDR3 spanning 54 Vbeta and 13 Jbeta underwent amplification. TCRdb used MiXCR to reprocess the immunoSEQ multiplex PCR reads, holding one entry per CDR3 protein. The sample holds around 170,000 distinct CDR3 sequences, roughly 92% seen once. The sequenced sample consisted of CD4+ T cells from PBMCs. The chain has TRBV7-3 and TRBJ2-7; possibly TRBD2 for D (5 bases). The source is a human donor with Susac syndrome. The CDR3 sequence is CASSLGSGDSSYEQYF. DNA for the CDR3: TGTGCCAGCAGCTTAGGGTCCGGGGATTCTAGCTACGAGCAGTACTTC.